A selection of T cell receptor beta chains follows, all from one sample in a study of T cells in Graves' hyperthyroidism and ophthalmopathy. Via MiXCR, TCRdb re-called the multiplex PCR reads, giving one row per CDR3 protein. This table has about 640,000 distinct CDR3 sequences, more than 12% appearing once. The sample was blood. These receptors came from a woman aged 45-65 years with Graves' ophthalmopathy. CDR3s leave out the opening cysteine and the closing phenylalanine or tryptophan. Fields, in order: V gene, J gene, CDR3 protein.

TRBV28,TRBJ1-2,ASKREAGQLGVGYT
TRBV6-5,TRBJ2-6,ASSYSGQGSSGANVLT
TRBV29-1,TRBJ2-1,SVPAGPDYNEQF
TRBV6-2/TRBV6-3,TRBJ2-1,ASTNEAGGDNEQF
TRBV20-1,TRBJ2-5,SANRASGEQETQY
TRBV12-3/TRBV12-4,TRBJ2-5,ASSLAQGKTQY
TRBV12-3/TRBV12-4,TRBJ2-1,ASTLGSTTNYNEQF
TRBV19,TRBJ2-3,ASSSGTRHLDTQY
TRBV18,TRBJ2-1,ASSLGGTTPLTSEQF
TRBV5-1,TRBJ1-2,ASSLGQSANYGYT
TRBV12-5,TRBJ1-1,ASGFTGTGGVNTEAF
TRBV6-2/TRBV6-3,TRBJ2-7,ASSFDRDNEQY
TRBV7-9,TRBJ2-3,ASSSLSAGITDTQY
TRBV11-2,TRBJ2-1,ASGGTSGRIYNEQF
TRBV11-2,TRBJ1-6,ASSLFSGPGNSPLH
TRBV5-1,TRBJ1-1,ASSLEGGVNTEAF
TRBV20-1,TRBJ2-1,SARGSVRHNEQF
TRBV20-1,TRBJ1-1,SARVSSPDPEAF
TRBV7-9,TRBJ1-3,ASSSTGGLGNTIY
TRBV24-1,TRBJ2-7,ATSFGTAPQQY
TRBV19,TRBJ2-3,ASSIRRGQRDTQY
TRBV30,TRBJ2-7,AWSEFLTSGRGRQY
TRBV29-1,TRBJ2-7,SVGVGSYEQY
TRBV20-1,TRBJ2-3,SAGLAGNTDTQY
TRBV7-7,TRBJ2-5,ASSRGLAGPQETQY
TRBV18,TRBJ2-2,ASSPPTATGELF
TRBV30,TRBJ2-3,AWTSGTNTDTQY
TRBV7-2,TRBJ2-1,ASSLGAWGRPSYNEQF
TRBV27,TRBJ2-1,ASSFGGGRPIYNEQF
TRBV29-1,TRBJ2-7,SVSSGRWYEQY
TRBV5-5,TRBJ2-1,ASSFPRLKRHEQF
TRBV20-1,TRBJ2-6,SADQTGTGLSGANVLT
TRBV18,TRBJ2-5,ASSPRGLAEGTQY
TRBV24-1,TRBJ2-5,ATSEPTGQETQY
TRBV12-3/TRBV12-4,TRBJ1-5,ASSQNRDQPQH
TRBV12-3/TRBV12-4,TRBJ1-5,ASSSVRGTQPQH
TRBV28,TRBJ2-7,ASNEHQQGSMYEQY
TRBV12-3/TRBV12-4,TRBJ2-1,ASRERRQGKSNEQF
TRBV7-9,TRBJ1-2,VSSLSLNGYT
TRBV20-1,TRBJ2-7,SAEGLAGGGYEQY
TRBV6-1,TRBJ1-1,ASLRKSLMNTEAF
TRBV28,TRBJ2-7,ASRAGASYEQH
TRBV29-1,TRBJ2-7,SVGRVGPLIEQY
TRBV4-3,TRBJ2-2,ASSHTTGNTGELF
TRBV30,TRBJ2-5,AWSVGSSGLLETQY